These 25 T cell receptor beta chains were all obtained from the same sample, sequenced in a study of T cells in localized non-small cell lung cancer. Clones were read by immunoSEQ multiplex PCR, and TCRdb kept only the in-frame ones, dropping some. The table lists 27,000 or so clones, approximately 78% of them singletons. This specimen was peripheral blood, taken before any cancer treatment. The receptors stem from a woman aged 40-75 years with stage I lung adenocarcinoma.

The rearrangement uses TRBV19 and TRBJ1-1; no clear D gene. Trimming removed 5 bases from V and 1 base from J, with 11 bases in between. CDR1 is LNHDA, CDR2 SQIVND, per germline (reference sequence). The CDR3 extends over 14 amino acids. The CDR3 coding sequence is TGTGCCAGTAGTGAAAACCTGGGGAACACTGAAGCTTTCTTT. It is translated as CASSENLGNTEAFF.

The chain uses TRBV5-1 and TRBJ2-7, with D perhaps TRBD1 (5 bases). With 0 bases removed from V and 3 bases from J, the gap between germline ends came to 10 bases. The CDR3 is 14 amino acids. Germline lookup yields CDR1 SGHRS and CDR2 YFSETQ. CDR3 nucleotides: TGCGCCAGCAGCTTGGGGGGCAGGGACTACGAGCAGTACTTC. As protein: CASSLGGRDYEQYF.

CDR3 in amino acids: CASSWYPPGQQNTEAFF. The DNA of the CDR3 is TGTGCCAGCAGCTGGTACCCGCCGGGACAGCAGAACACTGAAGCTTTCTTT. This chain joins TRBV13 and TRBJ1-1, with TRBD1 matching 7 bases. V lost 4 bases and J lost 1; bases outside the gene matches: 12. Germline V gene sequence: CDR1 PRHDT, CDR2 FYEKMQ (reference sequence). The CDR3 spans 17 residues.

The J gene is TRBJ2-1, the V gene TRBV5-4, with TRBD1 identical over 10 bases. CDR1 is SGHNT, CDR2 YYREEE, per germline (reference sequence). The length of the CDR3 is 15 residues. The V and J ends lost 4 bases and 6 bases, in that order; junction bases with no gene match: 7. This CDR3 is CASSQRQGAINEQFF. The CDR3 DNA is TGTGCCAGCAGCCAAAGACAGGGGGCGATCAATGAGCAGTTCTTC.

The V call is TRBV29-1, the J call TRBJ1-1, with a possible D match to TRBD1 (5 bases). Germline CDR1 is SQVTM and CDR2 is ANQGSEA. V was pared by 5 bases and J by 7 bases, with 17 bases between. CDR3 length equals 13 residues. The CDR3 is CSVSPGTGFEAFF. As DNA, the CDR3 is TGCAGCGTTTCTCCAGGGACGGGGTTTGAAGCTTTCTTT.

This chain connects TRBV11-2 to TRBJ1-3; D unclear. The CDR3 consists of 15 residues. Trimming removed 5 bases from V and 0 bases from J, with 11 bases in between. The germline V gene encodes CDR1 SGHAT and CDR2 FQNNGV. In DNA, the CDR3 is TGTGCCAGCAGCCCCAGGACCGCCTCTGGAAACACCATATATTTT. Protein: CASSPRTASGNTIYF.

The chain couples TRBV19 to TRBJ2-7; 10 bases line up with TRBD1. The CDR3 runs 15 residues. V shed 7 bases and J 0 bases; nucleotides not matched to a gene: 6. Per the germline V gene, CDR1 is LNHDA and CDR2 is SQIVND (reference sequence). The CDR3 coding sequence is TGTGCCAGTAAGGAGAGACAGGGGGCCTCCTACGAGCAGTACTTC. Translating gives CASKERQGASYEQYF.

This rearrangement joins TRBV7-6 to TRBJ2-1; TRBD1 aligns across 8 bases. The CDR3 has 14 residues. V was pared by 1 base and J by 6 bases, with 2 bases of the junction left unmatched. In germline, CDR1 is SGHVS, CDR2 FNYEAQ. The CDR3 region is CASSLGTGSNEQFF. The CDR3, as DNA: TGTGCCAGCAGCTTAGGGACAGGGTCCAATGAGCAGTTCTTC.

CDR3 coding DNA: TGTGCCAGCACCGTAGGAAGGGGGCAGACAGATACGCAGTATTTT. Its protein is CASTVGRGQTDTQYF. This chain links TRBV7-9 with TRBJ2-3; 7 bases are shared with TRBD1. The CDR3 loop spans 15 amino acids. Germline V lookup: CDR1 SEHNR, CDR2 FQNEAQ (reference sequence). The junction had 10 bases not matched to a gene; V was cut back by 7 bases and J by 3 bases.

This chain joins TRBV9 and TRBJ2-7; maybe TRBD1 (5 bases). Trimming removed 0 bases from V and 6 bases from J, with 13 bases in between. Germline V gene data show CDR1 as SGDLS and CDR2 as YYNGEE. The CDR3 runs 14 residues. CDR3 nucleotide sequence: TGTGCCAGCAGCGTAGATCCAGGGTTGGGCGAGCAGTACTTC. It specifies CASSVDPGLGEQYF.

This clone was recorded once. This chain joins TRBV7-2 and TRBJ1-2, with a possible D match to TRBD1 (6 bases). Germline assignment: CDR1 SGHTA and CDR2 FQGNSA. The germline V and J ends were trimmed by 7 bases and 8 bases, with 14 bases remaining between them. The CDR3 totals 12 residues. The CDR3 DNA follows: TGTGCCAGCACCGAACAGGGATTCGGCTACACCTTC. This translates into CASTEQGFGYTF.

This chain connects TRBV11-2 to TRBJ2-1; the D is unclear. The CDR3 length is 13 residues. Germline V gives CDR1 SGHAT, CDR2 FQNNGV. V lost 6 bases, J lost 2 bases, and 8 bases lay in between. For the CDR3, the DNA is TGTGCCAGCAGGTCTGGGGCCTACAATGAGCAGTTCTTC. Its protein is CASRSGAYNEQFF.

The rearrangement joins TRBV6-1 to TRBJ2-7, with 8 bases aligning to TRBD1. CDR3 length equals 14 residues. CDR1 is MNHNS, CDR2 SASEGT, per germline. The trim removed 5 bases at V and 7 bases at J, leaving 10 bases unmatched. The CDR3 nucleotides read TGTGCCAGCAGTAAAGGACAGGGCTCGGAAGAGCAGTACTTC. Amino acids: CASSKGQGSEEQYF.

Only one count was recorded for this clone. The chain combines TRBV23-1 with TRBJ2-1, with TRBD1 matching over 9 bases. TRBV23-1 is an ORF, with its function uncertain. With V trimmed by 0 bases and J by 4 bases, 7 bases remained unmatched. This CDR3 has 17 amino acids. Here the CDR3 DNA reads TGCGCCAGCAGTCAATCGAGTGGGGGACAGGGTTACAATGAGCAGTTCTTC. It yields the protein CASSQSSGGQGYNEQFF.

This rearrangement joins TRBV5-1 to TRBJ1-2; 8 nucleotides align to TRBD1. This CDR3 comprises 14 residues. Germline CDR1 is SGHRS and CDR2 is YFSETQ. The ends lost 4 bases at V and 4 bases at J; junction bases unmatched: 6. This CDR3 reads CASSGQGALYGYTF. DNA for the CDR3: TGCGCCAGCAGCGGACAGGGCGCACTCTATGGCTACACCTTC.

V and J are TRBV9 and TRBJ2-1; D gene uncertain. Trimming removed 0 bases from V and 0 bases from J, with 4 bases in between. The CDR3 runs to 14 residues. Per the germline V gene, CDR1 is SGDLS and CDR2 is YYNGEE. CDR3 in amino acids: CASSVESSYNEQFF. The CDR3 DNA follows: TGTGCCAGCAGCGTAGAGAGCTCCTACAATGAGCAGTTCTTC.

The chain carries TRBV6-6 and TRBJ2-1, with D hard to call. The length of the CDR3 is 14 residues. Germline CDR1 is MNHNY and CDR2 is SVGAGI (reference sequence). V was shortened by 2 bases and J by 5 bases, with 10 bases between the two germline ends. The DNA of the CDR3 is TGTGCCAGCAGTTACGGCGGTACCAACAATGAGCAGTTCTTC. Protein: CASSYGGTNNEQFF.

A few counts support this clone. This rearrangement joins TRBV5-1 to TRBJ1-1, with D possibly matching TRBD1 (5 bases). Trimming took off 0 bases at V and 8 bases at J, with 5 bases between the two ends. Germline lookup yields CDR1 SGHRS and CDR2 YFSETQ. This CDR3 has 11 residues. The CDR3 sequence is CASSLGQEAFF. The CDR3 bases are TGCGCCAGCAGCTTGGGACAGGAAGCTTTCTTT.

The CDR3 here is CASSLAGVNYGYTF. CDR3 in DNA: TGTGCCAGCAGTTTGGCGGGTGTGAACTATGGCTACACCTTC. The chain is built from TRBV28 and TRBJ1-2, with no clear D. The V gene lost 3 bases and the J gene lost 2 bases, with 10 bases spanning the gap. Looked up from germline, CDR1 is MDHEN and CDR2 is SYDVKM. This CDR3 has 14 residues.

Judged by abundance, this clone is medium-sized. Other nucleotide sequences in the sample specify the same CDR3. CDR3 sequence: CASSLSNQPQHF. The DNA of the CDR3 is TGTGCCAGCAGCTTAAGCAATCAGCCCCAGCATTTT. The chain is built from TRBV5-8 and TRBJ1-5; no definite D call. V gave up 2 bases and J gave up 1 base, with 1 base separating them. The CDR3 has 12 residues. CDR1 and CDR2 (germline): SGHTS, YDEGEE.

As concerns this clone: A read error may produce the germline difference seen at one junction end. V usage is TRBV2 and J usage is TRBJ2-3; TRBD1 agrees at 7 bases. This CDR3 spans 13 amino acids. Germline CDR1 and CDR2: SNHLY and FYNNEI. CDR3 region: CAGSEDRAGTQYF. CDR3 nucleotide sequence: TGTGCCGGCAGTGAAGACAGGGCGGGTACGCAGTATTTT.

Notes on this clone: It is unclear where the CDR3 begins or ends on the DNA, so no DNA is shown, and the CDR3 is as TCRdb lists it. This chain connects TRBV11-3 to TRBJ2-5; the table's D call of TRBD2 was not tested on the DNA. In germline, CDR1 is SGHNT, CDR2 YENEEA. The CDR3 adds up to 19 amino acids, both ends counted. This CDR3 reads CASSRYTFDLIWEGETQYF.

The table lists this clone with a count of one. This sequence joins TRBV6-6 and TRBJ2-3; D uncertain. The germline gives CDR1 MNHNY, CDR2 SVGAGI (reference sequence). Trimming took 4 bases from V and 3 from J, leaving 11 bases between them. This CDR3 contains 14 residues. CDR3 in amino acids: CASSFQGRTDTQYF. The CDR3 region has the DNA TGTGCCAGCAGTTTTCAAGGTCGGACAGATACGCAGTATTTT.

The genes are TRBV9 and TRBJ2-2, with a weak D call TRBD2 (6 bases). The germline CDR1 and CDR2 sequences are SGDLS and YYNGEE. Trimming took off 4 bases at V and 2 bases at J, with 15 bases between the two ends. CDR3 length: 16 residues. CDR3 sequence (DNA): TGTGCCAGCAGCCTGTGGACGGAGGGAAACACCGGGGAGCTGTTTTTT. This translates into CASSLWTEGNTGELFF.

CDR3 residues: CASSIGAGANYGYTF. CDR3 nucleotides: TGTGCCAGTAGTATAGGGGCCGGAGCTAACTATGGCTACACCTTC. The gene calls are TRBV19 and TRBJ1-2; D remains ambiguous. Germline V gene sequence: CDR1 LNHDA, CDR2 SQIVND (reference sequence). V lost 1 base and J lost 0, with 9 bases in between. This CDR3 is 15 amino acids long.